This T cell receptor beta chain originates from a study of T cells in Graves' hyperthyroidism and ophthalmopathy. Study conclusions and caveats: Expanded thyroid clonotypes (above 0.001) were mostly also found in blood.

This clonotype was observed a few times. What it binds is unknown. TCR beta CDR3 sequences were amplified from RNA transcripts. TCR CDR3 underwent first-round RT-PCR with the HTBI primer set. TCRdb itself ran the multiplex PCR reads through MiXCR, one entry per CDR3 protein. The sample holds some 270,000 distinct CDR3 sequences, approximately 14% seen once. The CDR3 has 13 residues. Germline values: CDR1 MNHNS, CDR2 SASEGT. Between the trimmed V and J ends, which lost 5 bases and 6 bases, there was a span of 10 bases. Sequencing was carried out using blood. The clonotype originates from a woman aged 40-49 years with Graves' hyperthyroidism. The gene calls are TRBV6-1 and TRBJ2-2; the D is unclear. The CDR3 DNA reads TGTGCCAGCAGTCGAGGTTTTGCCGGGGAGCTGTTTTTT. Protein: CASSRGFAGELFF.